Listed below are T cell receptor beta chains from one sample, sequenced in a study of blood T cell repertoires in COVID-19. Only in-frame clones appear in the TCRdb table, and some are missing; sequencing was by immunoSEQ multiplex PCR. This table holds about 250,000 clones, around 88% found once. Sequenced: peripheral blood. These receptors all come from a woman of 80 years or more with COVID-19, enrolled during active disease. Each CDR3 is given with its conserved first and last residue. A D gene is named only where the DNA matches it firmly. Clone size, where shown, is once, few, many, or a class for clones that have expanded.

d_call clone_size j_call v_call cdr3_nt cdr3_aa
TRBD2 - TRBJ2-5 TRBV5-4 TGTGCCAGCAGCCCCCGAGGCGGGGGGGCGGGGGAGACCCAGTACTTC CASSPRGGGAGETQYF
- - TRBJ1-2 TRBV9 TGTGCCAGCAACGGACTTAACCCCCTCTATGGCTACACCTTC CASNGLNPLYGYTF
TRBD2 - TRBJ2-3 TRBV7-9 TGTGCCAGCAGCCCCAAGCGGGGGGCCCCCACAGATACGCAGTATTTT CASSPKRGAPTDTQYF
TRBD1 - TRBJ2-7 TRBV29-1 TGCAGCATTTTTCAGGGGGCGAGGGAGCAGTACTTC CSIFQGAREQYF
TRBD1 few TRBJ2-7 TRBV5-1 TGCGCCAGCAGCCTATTGACAGGGGGCGTCGCTTCTGTTCCCTACGAGCAGTACTTC CASSLLTGGVASVPYEQYF
- - TRBJ1-1 TRBV7-2 TGTGCCAGCAGCCAAACCCCTAGCGGAAGGACTGAAGCTTTCTTT CASSQTPSGRTEAFF
TRBD1 - TRBJ2-1 TRBV5-5 TGTGCCAGCAGTAACCGGGACAGGGGGTTTAATGAGCAGTTCTTC CASSNRDRGFNEQFF
- - TRBJ2-5 TRBV5-1 TGCGCCAGCAGTGTCCGACAGGGAGGCTTCCAAGAGACCCAGTACTTC CASSVRQGGFQETQYF
- - TRBJ1-3 TRBV5-1 TGCGCCAGCAGCGTTGGACTTGGAAACACCATATATTTT CASSVGLGNTIYF
TRBD1 few TRBJ1-2 TRBV5-5 TGTGCCAGCAGCCCGTTCGCAGGGGGCGGCTATGGCTACACCTTC CASSPFAGGGYGYTF
- - TRBJ2-5 TRBV7-6 TGTGCCAGCAGCTTAAGAGTTGACAGCTCCGAGACCCAGTACTTC CASSLRVDSSETQYF
- - TRBJ1-3 TRBV6-5 TGTGCCAGCAGTCCAACAGGGTCCTCTGGAAACACCATATATTTT CASSPTGSSGNTIYF
TRBD1 once TRBJ1-2 TRBV19 TGTGCCAGTAGCGTGGACAGGGTTGATACCCTAGACTACACCTTC CASSVDRVDTLDYTF
- few TRBJ2-2 TRBV5-1 TGCGCCAGCGGGGGGACGGGAAACACCGGGGAGCTGTTTTTT CASGGTGNTGELFF
- - TRBJ2-2 TRBV3-1/TRBV3-2 TGTGCCAGCGGGCACGTTAGTACCGGGGAGCTGTTTTTT CASGHVSTGELFF
- once TRBJ2-1 TRBV7-3 TGTGCCAGCAGCCCTACGGGCTCCTACAATGAGCAGTTCTTC CASSPTGSYNEQFF
- - TRBJ1-4 TRBV28 TGTGCCAGCTCGGCGGGGGGGCGGACTGAAAAACTGTTTTTT CASSAGGRTEKLFF
- - TRBJ1-2 TRBV21-1 TGTGCCAGCAGCGACATTATAAAGTATGGCTACACCTTC CASSDIIKYGYTF
TRBD2 - TRBJ2-3 TRBV5-4 TGTGCCAGCAGCTTGGGACTAGCGGGGATAGATACGCAGTATTTT CASSLGLAGIDTQYF
- - TRBJ1-5 TRBV4-2 TGTGCCAGCAGCCAAGAAACAGGGTATCAGCCCCAGCATTTT CASSQETGYQPQHF
TRBD1 - TRBJ1-3 TRBV7-2 TGTGCCAGCAGCCCAGGACAGGGCTTCTCTGGAAACACCATATATTTT CASSPGQGFSGNTIYF
TRBD2 - TRBJ2-5 TRBV5-1 TGCGCCAGCAGCTTGAATTGGCTAGCGGGGAAAGAGACCCAGTACTTC CASSLNWLAGKETQYF
- - TRBJ1-3 TRBV9 TGTGCCAGCAGCGTAGCCGACAATGGAAACACCATATATTTT CASSVADNGNTIYF